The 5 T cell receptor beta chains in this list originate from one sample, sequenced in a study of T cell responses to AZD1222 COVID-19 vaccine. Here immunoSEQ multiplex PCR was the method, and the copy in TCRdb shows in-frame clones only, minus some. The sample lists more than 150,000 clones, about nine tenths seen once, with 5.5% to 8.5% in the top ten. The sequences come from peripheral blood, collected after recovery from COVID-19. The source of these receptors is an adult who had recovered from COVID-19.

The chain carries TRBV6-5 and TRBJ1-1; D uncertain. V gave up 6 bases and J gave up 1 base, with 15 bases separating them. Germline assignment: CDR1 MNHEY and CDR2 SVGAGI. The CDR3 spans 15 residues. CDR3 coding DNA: TGTGCCAGCAGCCGAAAAGGCCAAGGGAACACTGAAGCTTTCTTT. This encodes CASSRKGQGNTEAFF.

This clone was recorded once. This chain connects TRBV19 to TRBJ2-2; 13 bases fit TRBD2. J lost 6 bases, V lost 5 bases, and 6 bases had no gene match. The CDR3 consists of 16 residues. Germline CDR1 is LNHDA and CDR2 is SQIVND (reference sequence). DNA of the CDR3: TGTGCCAGTAGTCGCCGGACTAGCGGGAGCCCCGGGGAGCTGTTTTTT. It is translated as CASSRRTSGSPGELFF.

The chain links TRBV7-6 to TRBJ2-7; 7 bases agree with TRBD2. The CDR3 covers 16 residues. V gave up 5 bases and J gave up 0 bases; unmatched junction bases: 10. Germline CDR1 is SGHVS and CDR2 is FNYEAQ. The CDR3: CASSPPRREGSYEQYF. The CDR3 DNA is TGTGCCAGCAGCCCCCCCCGCAGGGAGGGCTCCTACGAGCAGTACTTC.

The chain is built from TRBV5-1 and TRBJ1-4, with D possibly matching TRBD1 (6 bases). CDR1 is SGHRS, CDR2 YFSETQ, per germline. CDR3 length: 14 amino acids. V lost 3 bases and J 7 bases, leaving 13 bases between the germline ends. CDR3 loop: CASSSGAGGEKLFF. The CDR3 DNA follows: TGCGCCAGCAGCTCGGGGGCGGGCGGTGAAAAACTGTTTTTT.

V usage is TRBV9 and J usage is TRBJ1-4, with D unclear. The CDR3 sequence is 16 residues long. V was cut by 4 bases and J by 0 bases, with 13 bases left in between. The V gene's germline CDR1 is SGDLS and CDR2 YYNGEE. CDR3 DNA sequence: TGTGCCAGCAGCCCCAGGTCTGTTGCAACTAATGAAAAACTGTTTTTT. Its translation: CASSPRSVATNEKLFF. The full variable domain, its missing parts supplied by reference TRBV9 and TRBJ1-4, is DSGVTQTPKHLITATGQRVTLRCSPRSGDLSVYWYQQSLDQGLQFLIQYYNGEERAKGNILERFSAQQFPDLHSELNLSSLELGDSALYFCASSPRSVATNEKLFFGSGTQLSVL.